Listed here are 20 T cell receptor beta chains from one sample, sequenced in a study of OX40 agonist ivuxolimab in advanced cancers. The method was immunoSEQ multiplex PCR; TCRdb's version includes in-frame clones alone and lacks a portion of them. The sample includes roughly 9,500 clones, over 65% of them seen just once. The sequencing used CD4+ or CD8+ T cells sorted from blood, collected in a trial of the OX40 agonist ivuxolimab. The source is an adult with an advanced solid tumor such as melanoma, head and neck, liver or kidney cancer.

V gene TRBV2 combines with J gene TRBJ1-2, with TRBD1 identical over 12 bases. The V and J ends lost 5 bases and 8 bases, in that order; junction bases with no gene match: 3. Germline CDR1 SNHLY, CDR2 FYNNEI. The CDR3 runs to 13 residues. The CDR3 DNA reads as TGTGCCAGCAGTTTGGGACAGGGGGCCGGCTACACCTTC. The encoded protein is CASSLGQGAGYTF.

This chain uses TRBV5-5 with TRBJ2-7, with D hard to call. The germline gives CDR1 SGHKS, CDR2 YYEKEE (reference sequence). The CDR3 covers 15 residues. Trimming removed 2 bases from V and 0 bases from J, with 12 bases in between. The CDR3 loop is CASSLGGAASYEQYF. CDR3 nucleotides: TGTGCCAGCAGCTTAGGCGGTGCCGCCTCCTACGAGCAGTACTTC.

The CDR3 spells CASSDRTSGTQETQYF. The CDR3 bases are TGTGCCAGCAGTGACAGGACTAGCGGGACCCAAGAGACCCAGTACTTC. This rearrangement joins TRBV27 to TRBJ2-5; 12 bases align to TRBD2. CDR1 MNHEY and CDR2 SMNVEV come from the germline V gene (reference sequence). There are 16 residues in the CDR3. The J segment lost 1 base and the V segment lost 5 bases, leaving 5 bases of the junction unmatched.

There are a few counts of this clone. V is TRBV4-3 and J is TRBJ1-4; TRBD1 aligns across 12 bases. The V segment lost 1 base and the J segment 8 bases; nucleotides outside the gene matches: 5. The CDR3 contains 16 residues. Germline values: CDR1 LGHNA, CDR2 YSLEER. The CDR3 nucleotides are TGCGCCAGCAGCCAAGGAACCGGGACAGGGGGCGAAAAACTGTTTTTT. Translating it yields CASSQGTGTGGEKLFF.

The chain combines TRBV2 with TRBJ2-2; 8 bases agree with TRBD2. Germline CDR1 SNHLY, CDR2 FYNNEI. J was trimmed by 7 bases and V by 5 bases; bases with no gene match: 9. The CDR3 is 15 residues long. CDR3 nucleotide sequence: TGTGCCAGCAGTCGGGACCAAGCGGGAGACGGGGAGCTGTTTTTT. Translating it yields CASSRDQAGDGELFF.

This clone occurred once. The CDR3 bases are TGCGCCAGCAGCCAAGGGGGTCTAGCGGGGGGCCACGAGCAGTACTTC. Its protein product is CASSQGGLAGGHEQYF. The gene calls are TRBV4-3 and TRBJ2-7; 11 bases are a match to TRBD2. The germline V gene encodes CDR1 LGHNA and CDR2 YSLEER. V lost 1 base, J lost 5 bases, and 7 bases stayed unmatched. The CDR3 extends over 16 amino acids.

Judged by abundance, this clone is medium-sized (0.01 to 0.1%). This rearrangement joins TRBV19 to TRBJ1-1; D uncertain. CDR1 is LNHDA, CDR2 SQIVND, per germline (reference sequence). The CDR3 spans 14 residues. Trimming took off 5 bases at V and 5 bases at J, with 15 bases between the two ends. The chain's CDR3 is CASSLTRGWTEAFF. Written as DNA, the CDR3 is TGTGCCAGTAGTCTGACACGCGGGTGGACTGAAGCTTTCTTT.

This clone was detected only a few times. The gene calls are TRBV9 and TRBJ2-1; TRBD2 matches 11 bases. V lost 3 bases to trimming and J lost 6 bases; unmatched junction nucleotides: 8. The CDR3 has 16 residues. Germline assignment: CDR1 SGDLS and CDR2 YYNGEE. Written as DNA, the CDR3 is TGTGCCAGCAGCGATCCACTAGCGGGAGCGGGCAATGAGCAGTTCTTC. Translating gives CASSDPLAGAGNEQFF. The variable domain in full, completed from reference TRBV9 and TRBJ2-1, reads DSGVTQTPKHLITATGQRVTLRCSPRSGDLSVYWYQQSLDQGLQFLIQYYNGEERAKGNILERFSAQQFPDLHSELNLSSLELGDSALYFCASSDPLAGAGNEQFFGPGTRLTVL.

The rearrangement joins TRBV19 to TRBJ1-5, with no clear D. Trimming cost V 9 bases and J 2 bases, with 8 bases left between them. This CDR3 spans 12 amino acids. The V gene's germline CDR1 is LNHDA and CDR2 SQIVND (reference sequence). The DNA for the CDR3 is TGTGCCAGGAGTCCCGGCAATCAGCCCCAGCATTTT. This gives the protein CARSPGNQPQHF.

V gene TRBV27 combines with J gene TRBJ2-7, with D perhaps matching TRBD1 or TRBD2 (5 bases each). Germline V CDR1 and CDR2: MNHEY, SMNVEV (reference sequence). Trimming cost V 6 bases and J 2 bases, with 14 bases left between them. The CDR3 sequence is 14 residues long. CDR3 in amino acids: CASRPDGAAYEQYF. The CDR3 DNA reads TGTGCCAGCAGGCCCGACGGGGCCGCCTACGAGCAGTACTTC.

J is TRBJ1-2 and V is TRBV27; D gene ambiguous. CDR1 MNHEY and CDR2 SMNVEV come from the germline V gene (reference sequence). V was cut by 0 bases and J by 8 bases, with 13 bases left in between. This CDR3 region has 14 residues. CDR3 region: CASSLSPEGRGYTF. DNA for the CDR3: TGTGCCAGCAGTTTATCTCCAGAAGGTCGAGGCTACACCTTC.

This chain uses TRBV30 with TRBJ1-4; 8 bases map to TRBD1. The V gene end was trimmed by 5 bases and the J gene end by 8 bases; junction bases not matched to a gene: 4. The CDR3 runs 12 residues. Germline V gene data show CDR1 as GTSNPN and CDR2 as SVGIG (reference sequence). The DNA for the CDR3 is TGTGCCTGGCGACAGGGGAAAGAAAAACTGTTTTTT. Residues: CAWRQGKEKLFF. Based on the CDR3 plus reference TRBV30 and TRBJ1-4, the full variable domain is SQTIHQWPATLVQPVGSPLSLECTVEGTSNPNLYWYRQAAGRGLQLLFYSVGIGQISSEVPQNLSASRPQDRQFILSSKKLLLSDSGFYLCAWRQGKEKLFFGSGTQLSVL.

V gene TRBV5-1 combines with J gene TRBJ2-3, with 9 nucleotides matching TRBD2. Germline V gene data show CDR1 as SGHRS and CDR2 as YFSETQ. Trimming took 1 base from V and 0 from J; bases not matched to a gene: 6. The CDR3 totals 17 residues. The CDR3 DNA reads TGCGCCAGCAGCTTGCAGGGCGGGGGGGTTAGCACAGATACGCAGTATTTT. Its translation is CASSLQGGGVSTDTQYF.

The chain recombines TRBV7-2 with TRBJ2-7; no firm D call. Trimming removed 5 bases at V and 0 bases at J, with 2 bases between. The CDR3 extends over 11 amino acids. The V gene's germline CDR1 is SGHTA and CDR2 FQGNSA. The CDR3 is CASSRSYEQYF. The CDR3 DNA reads as TGTGCCAGCAGCCGCTCCTACGAGCAGTACTTC.

The V call is TRBV27, the J call TRBJ1-6; no reliable D call. Trimming removed 4 bases at V and 9 bases at J, with 13 bases between. CDR1 and CDR2 from the germline V gene are MNHEY and SMNVEV (reference sequence). CDR3 length: 14 residues. CDR3 amino acids: CASSSGLEGSPLHF. The CDR3 region has the DNA TGTGCCAGCAGTTCCGGCCTAGAGGGTTCACCCCTCCACTTT.

The CDR3 is CASRGSRGLNTEAFF. DNA of the CDR3: TGTGCCAGCAGGGGGAGCAGAGGGTTGAACACTGAAGCTTTCTTT. V is TRBV27 and J is TRBJ1-1; unclear D gene. CDR1 and CDR2 (germline): MNHEY, SMNVEV (reference sequence). The CDR3 totals 15 residues. V gave up 6 bases and J gave up 0 bases, with 14 bases separating them.

The rearrangement uses TRBV7-9 and TRBJ2-7; 7 bases are shared with TRBD1. The germline V gene encodes CDR1 SEHNR and CDR2 FQNEAQ (reference sequence). V trimming: 6 bases; J trimming: 1 base; junction bases outside the gene matches: 18. This CDR3 region has 18 residues. This CDR3 reads CASRDLSLTGAQSYEQYF. Here the CDR3 DNA reads TGTGCCAGCAGAGATTTGAGTCTAACAGGGGCGCAATCCTACGAGCAGTACTTC.

The table lists this clone with a count of one. The chain combines TRBV7-2 with TRBJ1-6, with D possibly being TRBD1 (5 bases). Trimming removed 5 bases at V and 13 bases at J, with 21 bases between. The CDR3 is 15 residues long. CDR1 SGHTA and CDR2 FQGNSA come from the germline V gene. The CDR3 sequence is CASSEIGTAQVPLHF. Written as DNA, the CDR3 is TGTGCCAGCAGCGAAATCGGGACCGCTCAGGTGCCCCTCCACTTT. The whole variable domain, filled in from reference TRBV7-2 and TRBJ1-6, reads GAGVSQSPSNKVTEKGKDVELRCDPISGHTALYWYRQSLGQGLEFLIYFQGNSAPDKSGLPSDRFSAERTGGSVSTLTIQRTQQEDSAVYLCASSEIGTAQVPLHFGNGTRLTVT.

The CDR3 reads CASSVAGTSGYEQYF. The CDR3 DNA sequence: TGTGCCAGCAGCGTAGCCGGGACTAGCGGATACGAGCAGTACTTC. The J gene is TRBJ2-7, the V gene TRBV9, with TRBD2 identical over 11 bases. V shed 0 bases and J 4 bases; nucleotides not matched to a gene: 3. CDR1 SGDLS and CDR2 YYNGEE come from the germline V gene. This CDR3 has 15 residues.

The V call is TRBV11-2, the J call TRBJ2-1; tentatively, D is TRBD1 (5 bases). The V gene lost 2 bases and the J gene lost 7 bases, with 6 bases spanning the gap. CDR3 length: 12 amino acids. Germline CDR1 and CDR2: SGHAT and FQNNGV. The DNA of the CDR3 is TGTGCCAGCAGCTTACCAGGGAATGAGCAGTTCTTC. Protein sequence: CASSLPGNEQFF.